The 23 T cell receptor beta chains in this list originate from one sample, sequenced in a study of control samples from healthy donors and cancer patients. Sequencing used immunoSEQ multiplex PCR; TCRdb keeps in-frame clones, though not all of them. The sample carries about 12,000 clones, approximately 90% recorded once. The source material was formalin-fixed, paraffin-embedded tissue. The origin of the receptors is a male donor with melanoma.

This chain joins TRBV7-9 and TRBJ1-4; D uncertain. CDR3 size: 15 residues. Germline CDR1 is SEHNR and CDR2 is FQNEAQ (reference sequence). Trimming cost V 3 bases and J 0 bases, with 8 bases left between them. The CDR3 spells CASSLDFATNEKLFF. The DNA of the CDR3 is TGTGCCAGCAGCTTGGACTTTGCAACTAATGAAAAACTGTTTTTT.

The V and J genes are TRBV6-5 and TRBJ2-7; TRBD2 matches at 7 bases. J lost 2 bases, V lost 8 bases, and 12 bases had no gene match. CDR3 length: 15 residues. CDR1 is MNHEY, CDR2 SVGAGI, per germline. CDR3 protein: CASSPSGIDPYEQYF. CDR3 DNA: TGTGCCAGCTCCCCAAGCGGGATAGACCCCTACGAGCAGTACTTC.

The CDR3 here is CAISEGQQTYGYTF. The CDR3 DNA is TGTGCCATCAGTGAGGGTCAACAGACTTATGGCTACACCTTC. The J gene is TRBJ1-2, the V gene TRBV10-3; D unresolved. V was shortened by 2 bases and J by 5 bases, with 12 bases between the two germline ends. Germline lookup yields CDR1 ENHRY and CDR2 SYGVKD. The CDR3 is made up of 14 amino acids.

The chain uses TRBV29-1 and TRBJ1-1, with D perhaps matching TRBD1 (6 bases). Germline V gene lookup returns CDR1 SQVTM and CDR2 ANQGSEA. CDR3 length equals 12 residues. The V gene lost 3 bases and the J gene lost 8 bases, with 13 bases spanning the gap. The CDR3 nucleotides read TGCAGCGTTGATGCGGACAGTCCAGAAGCTTTCTTT. Translating it yields CSVDADSPEAFF.

This sequence joins TRBV29-1 and TRBJ1-4, with 7 bases aligning to TRBD1. J was trimmed by 2 bases and V by 1 base; bases with no gene match: 4. Germline CDR1 and CDR2: SQVTM and ANQGSEA. The CDR3 runs to 15 residues. This CDR3 reads CSVEASGGTNEKLFF. For the CDR3, the DNA is TGCAGCGTTGAAGCCTCAGGGGGTACTAATGAAAAACTGTTTTTT. Together with reference TRBV29-1 and TRBJ1-4, the CDR3 gives the full variable domain: SAVISQKPSRDICQRGTSLTIQCQVDSQVTMMFWYRQQPGQSLTLIATANQGSEATYESGFVIDKFPISRPNLTFSTLTVSNMSPEDSSIYLCSVEASGGTNEKLFFGSGTQLSVL.

The CDR3 nucleotides are TGTGCCAGCGGGCCTAATGGTTACGAGCAGTACGTC. This gives the protein CASGPNGYEQYV. The V and J genes are TRBV2 and TRBJ2-7, with D unclear. Looked up from germline, CDR1 is SNHLY and CDR2 is FYNNEI. CDR3 length: 12 amino acids. The ends were cut back, 8 bases at V and 4 bases at J, with 12 bases in the middle.

The CDR3 here is CASSDPGGNYGYTF. For the CDR3, the DNA is TGTGCCAGCAGCGACCCGGGGGGGAACTATGGCTACACCTTC. J is TRBJ1-2 and V is TRBV6-5; TRBD1 is a possible D gene (5 bases). The CDR3 has 14 residues. The V gene lost 6 bases and the J gene lost 2 bases, with 13 bases spanning the gap. Germline V gives CDR1 MNHEY, CDR2 SVGAGI.

This clone has a handful of counts. The chain recombines TRBV29-1 with TRBJ2-3; 13 bases line up with TRBD2. V was pared by 5 bases and J by 9 bases, with 11 bases of the junction left unmatched. CDR1 and CDR2 from the germline V gene are SQVTM and ANQGSEA. There are 15 residues in the CDR3. CDR3 region: CSVPTSGRAEGTQYF. The CDR3 DNA reads TGCAGCGTTCCTACTAGCGGGAGGGCCGAGGGAACGCAGTATTTT.

In nucleotides, the CDR3 is TGTGCCAGCAGCTTAGCGGGGGGTGAGACCCAGTACTTC. It encodes CASSLAGGETQYF. The chain uses TRBV7-9 and TRBJ2-5; D perhaps matches TRBD2 (6 bases). Germline CDR1 and CDR2: SEHNR and FQNEAQ (reference sequence). The CDR3 spans 13 residues. The ends were cut back, 0 bases at V and 5 bases at J, with 7 bases in the middle.

The chain employs TRBV19 and TRBJ2-3; the D call may be TRBD1 or TRBD2 (7 bases each). The germline CDR1 and CDR2 sequences are LNHDA and SQIVND (reference sequence). CDR3 length: 16 amino acids. V dropped 5 bases and J dropped 0 bases, with 15 bases sitting between them. The DNA of the CDR3 is TGTGCCAGTAGTGACAGGGCGGGAGCGAGCACAGATACGCAGTATTTT. The encoded protein is CASSDRAGASTDTQYF. Using reference TRBV19 and TRBJ2-3 for the parts outside the CDR3, the full variable domain is DGGITQSPKYLFRKEGQNVTLSCEQNLNHDAMYWYRQDPGQGLRLIYYSQIVNDFQKGDIAEGYSVSREKKESFPLTVTSAQKNPTAFYLCASSDRAGASTDTQYFGPGTRLTVL.

This chain uses TRBV2 with TRBJ2-1; D tentatively reads TRBD1 or TRBD2 (5 bases each). Per the germline V gene, CDR1 is SNHLY and CDR2 is FYNNEI. This CDR3 has 12 amino acids. Trimming stripped 6 bases from V and 7 bases from J, with 10 bases between. CDR3 in DNA: TGTGCCAGCAGAGGGGACGGGAATGAGCAGTTCTTC. Protein sequence: CASRGDGNEQFF.

The chain has TRBV13 and TRBJ1-3; D not resolved. Germline V gene data show CDR1 as PRHDT and CDR2 as FYEKMQ (reference sequence). This CDR3 contains 16 residues. The germline V and J ends were trimmed by 5 bases and 0 bases, with 14 bases remaining between them. CDR3 sequence (DNA): TGTGCCAGCAGCCCCCGGAGGTTGAGCTCTGGAAACACCATATATTTT. Amino acids: CASSPRRLSSGNTIYF.

The chain joins TRBV10-2 to TRBJ1-1, with D perhaps TRBD1 (5 bases). Per germline, CDR1 WSHSY and CDR2 SAAADI. The CDR3 runs 13 residues. Between the trimmed V and J ends, which lost 5 bases and 2 bases, there was a span of 9 bases. This CDR3 reads CASSLTANTEAFF. The CDR3 DNA reads as TGCGCCAGCAGTTTGACAGCAAACACTGAAGCTTTCTTT.

The rearrangement joins TRBV27 to TRBJ2-1; 14 bases are a match to TRBD2. The CDR3 sequence is 14 residues long. Germline V gene data show CDR1 as MNHEY and CDR2 as SMNVEV (reference sequence). The V and J ends lost 0 bases and 14 bases, in that order; junction bases with no gene match: 3. CDR3 sequence reads: CASSLSTSGRVEFF. DNA of the CDR3: TGTGCCAGCAGTTTATCGACTAGCGGGAGGGTGGAGTTCTTC.

The V call is TRBV7-2, the J call TRBJ2-1; TRBD2 is a possible D gene (5 bases). Trimming shortened V by 2 bases and J by 6 bases, and 11 bases separated the two germline ends. Germline V gene sequence: CDR1 SGHTA, CDR2 FQGNSA. The CDR3 is 14 residues long. In nucleotides, the CDR3 is TGTGCCAGCAGCTTAATGGGGAGCTCCAATGAGCAGTTCTTC. It specifies CASSLMGSSNEQFF.

The chain carries TRBV21-1 and TRBJ2-7; no DNA check was done on the table's D call, TRBD2. TRBV21-1 counts as a pseudogene. The CDR3 has 16 amino acids. CDR3: CASSLIKRAGTTEQYV. The CDR3 nucleotides are TGTGCCAGCAGCCTAATAAAACGGGCGGGGACTACTGAGCAGTACGTC.

V is TRBV3-1 (or the pseudogene TRBV3-2) and J is TRBJ2-1; D call uncertain. The CDR3 is 12 residues long. Per the germline V gene, CDR1 is LGHDT and CDR2 is YNNKEL (reference sequence). Deletions cut 1 base from V and 6 bases from J, with 4 bases between. CDR3 amino acids: CASSQVGNEQFF. Here the CDR3 DNA reads TGTGCCAGCAGCCAAGTAGGCAATGAGCAGTTCTTC.

This clone was seen once. The rearrangement uses TRBV5-1 and TRBJ1-6; 11 bases are a match to TRBD1. Trimming removed 4 bases from V and 9 bases from J; junction bases left unmatched: 9. CDR1 is SGHRS, CDR2 YFSETQ, per germline. CDR3 length equals 16 residues. The CDR3 DNA reads as TGCGCCAGCAGCAGTGACGGACAGGGGGCCTCTTCACCCCTCCACTTT. Translating gives CASSSDGQGASSPLHF.

The gene calls are TRBV3-1 (or the pseudogene TRBV3-2) and TRBJ1-3, with 9 bases lining up with TRBD1. The germline V gene has CDR1 LGHDT and CDR2 YNNKEL (reference sequence). The J segment lost 3 bases and the V segment lost 0 bases, leaving 3 bases of the junction unmatched. This CDR3 region has 16 residues. The DNA of the CDR3 is TGTGCCAGCAGCCAAGATTGGACAGGGGTTGGAAACACCATATATTTT. Translating gives CASSQDWTGVGNTIYF.

The V and J genes are TRBV2 and TRBJ1-1; D call uncertain. V was clipped by 9 bases and J by 1 base, with 9 bases between them. The CDR3 is 12 amino acids. Germline CDR1 reads SNHLY; CDR2 reads FYNNEI. In DNA form, the CDR3 reads TGTGCCAGTAAGCAGGCGAACACTGAAGCTTTCTTT. As protein: CASKQANTEAFF.

The J gene is TRBJ2-3, the V gene TRBV7-2; D is possibly TRBD1 (5 bases). Germline V gene data show CDR1 as SGHTA and CDR2 as FQGNSA. Deletions cut 3 bases from V and 0 bases from J, with 19 bases between. CDR3 size: 18 residues. The CDR3: CASSLTATPITSTDTQYF. The CDR3 DNA sequence: TGTGCCAGCAGCTTGACAGCAACGCCGATTACTAGCACAGATACGCAGTATTTT.

This rearrangement joins TRBV5-6 to TRBJ1-2, with D possibly TRBD1 on 6 matching bases. CDR3 length: 16 amino acids. Trimming stripped 0 bases from V and 6 bases from J, with 18 bases between. The V gene's germline CDR1 is SGHDT and CDR2 YYEEEE. The CDR3 bases are TGTGCCAGCAGCTTGGGGGCAGGGGTCGCCCTTGATGGCTACACCTTC. Translating it yields CASSLGAGVALDGYTF.

With regard to this clone: At one boundary the junction diverges from the germline segment, which might be a read error. J is TRBJ2-1 and V is TRBV7-7; D possibly matches TRBD1 or TRBD2 (6 bases each). Per the germline V gene, CDR1 is SSHAT and CDR2 is FNYEAQ (reference sequence). The CDR3 is 16 amino acids. The CDR3 spells CASSLAAGDGDNEQFF. CDR3 in DNA: TGTGCTAGCAGCTTAGCGGCAGGGGATGGAGACAATGAGCAGTTCTTC.